The 29 T cell receptor beta chains in this list originate from one sample, sequenced in a study of shared clonotypes between healthy human individuals. Profiling relied on immunoSEQ multiplex PCR, and the TCRdb table lists in-frame clones only, not all of them. The sample holds roughly 2.2 million clones, 93% seen once. Source material: naive CD4+ T cells from PBMCs. Subset noted: CD45RA+ positively selected. Every receptor here comes from a man aged 18 to 30 in good health. Some clones in this sample may be carry-over from other donors' samples.

This rearrangement joins TRBV5-1 to TRBJ2-7, with 9 bases fitting TRBD1. The germline V gene encodes CDR1 SGHRS and CDR2 YFSETQ. V was clipped by 4 bases and J by 5 bases; unmatched bases: 10. This CDR3 is built from 15 residues. The CDR3 reads CASSPIGTGLDEQYF. CDR3 nucleotide sequence: TGCGCCAGCAGCCCGATCGGGACAGGGTTGGACGAGCAGTACTTC. Looking up the rest from reference TRBV5-1 and TRBJ2-7 gives the full variable domain: KAGVTQTPRYLIKTRGQQVTLSCSPISGHRSVSWYQQTPGQGLQFLFEYFSETQRNKGNFPGRFSGRQFSNSRSEMNVSTLELGDSALYLCASSPIGTGLDEQYFGPGTRLTVT.

The rearrangement joins TRBV5-4 to TRBJ2-6; possibly TRBD2 for D (5 bases). V was clipped by 0 bases and J by 4 bases, with 11 bases between them. Germline CDR1 reads SGHNT; CDR2 reads YYREEE (reference sequence). This CDR3 has 16 amino acids. For the CDR3, the DNA is TGTGCCAGCAGCTTGGTGTGGACTGGGGGGGCCAACGTCCTGACTTTC. Its translation is CASSLVWTGGANVLTF.

This clone was seen just once. The chain employs TRBV10-3 and TRBJ2-2, with D tentatively TRBD1 or TRBD2 (5 bases each). The length of the CDR3 is 19 residues. The V gene lost 4 bases and the J gene lost 0 bases, with 21 bases spanning the gap. The germline V gene has CDR1 ENHRY and CDR2 SYGVKD. CDR3 coding DNA: TGTGCCATCAGTGGCAGACCGGGACCCCGGCAAACGAACACCGGGGAGCTGTTTTTT. Translation: CAISGRPGPRQTNTGELFF.

V gene TRBV7-2 combines with J gene TRBJ2-3, with a weak D call TRBD2 (5 bases). Germline loops: CDR1 SGHTA, CDR2 FQGNSA. The V and J ends lost 1 base and 0 bases respectively, with 14 bases between them. There are 17 residues in the CDR3. The CDR3 sequence is CASSLDGAGPSTDTQYF. DNA of the CDR3: TGTGCCAGCAGCTTAGACGGCGCGGGCCCTAGCACAGATACGCAGTATTTT.

In nucleotides, the CDR3 is TGTGCCATCAGTGATGGGGAAGGGGCCATGAACACTGAAGCTTTCTTT. Translated, it gives CAISDGEGAMNTEAFF. This rearrangement joins TRBV10-3 to TRBJ1-1; tentatively, D is TRBD1 (5 bases). This CDR3 is 16 amino acids long. V was shortened by 3 bases and J by 0 bases, with 14 bases between the two germline ends. In germline, CDR1 is ENHRY, CDR2 SYGVKD.

This sequence joins TRBV10-3 and TRBJ2-2, with TRBD1 matching over 8 bases. After removal of 7 bases from V and 2 bases from J, the junction contained 15 bases not matched to a gene. The V gene's germline CDR1 is ENHRY and CDR2 SYGVKD. This CDR3 spans 18 amino acids. The CDR3 loop is CAIMGQAGTSENTGELFF. DNA for the CDR3: TGTGCCATCATGGGACAGGCAGGTACCAGTGAAAACACCGGGGAGCTGTTTTTT.

The V and J genes are TRBV5-4 and TRBJ2-5; D is ambiguous. V was trimmed by 4 bases and J by 5 bases, leaving 12 bases between them. Germline values: CDR1 SGHNT, CDR2 YYREEE (reference sequence). The CDR3 extends over 13 amino acids. The CDR3 sequence is CASSLGPLETQYF. In DNA form, the CDR3 reads TGTGCCAGCAGCCTAGGTCCGTTGGAGACCCAGTACTTC.

The chain joins TRBV7-9 to TRBJ2-3; D may be TRBD2 (6 bases). Germline lookup yields CDR1 SEHNR and CDR2 FQNEAQ (reference sequence). The CDR3 covers 16 residues. The ends were cut back, 4 bases at V and 6 bases at J, with 20 bases in the middle. The CDR3 DNA reads TGTGCCAGCAGCTCCCCCTTGCGGGACGGTAGGGATACGCAGTATTTT. Protein sequence: CASSSPLRDGRDTQYF. Supplemented by reference TRBV7-9 and TRBJ2-3, the full variable domain reads DTGVSQNPRHKITKRGQNVTFRCDPISEHNRLYWYRQTLGQGPEFLTYFQNEAQLEKSRLLSDRFSAERPKGSFSTLEIQRTEQGDSAMYLCASSSPLRDGRDTQYFGPGTRLTVL.

The chain employs TRBV28 and TRBJ1-2; TRBD1 might be the D (5 bases). Trimming stripped 6 bases from V and 0 bases from J, with 8 bases between. The CDR3 consists of 13 residues. CDR1 is MDHEN, CDR2 SYDVKM, per germline. CDR3 residues: CASRVGPNYGYTF. The CDR3 region has the DNA TGTGCCAGCAGGGTGGGGCCTAACTATGGCTACACCTTC.

The V call is TRBV30, the J call TRBJ2-1; the D gene is possibly TRBD2 (5 bases). The germline V and J ends were trimmed by 2 bases and 6 bases, with 20 bases remaining between them. The CDR3 consists of 16 residues. Germline-derived CDR1 and CDR2 are GTSNPN and SVGIG (reference sequence). The CDR3, as DNA: TGTGCCTGGAGTCGGGGTACGAGCGAGTCGAGCAATGAGCAGTTCTTC. This translates into CAWSRGTSESSNEQFF.

The chain combines TRBV7-3 with TRBJ2-1, with TRBD2 as a possible D gene (6 bases). Germline V lookup: CDR1 SGHTA, CDR2 FQGTGA. V was clipped by 2 bases and J by 7 bases, with 21 bases between them. CDR3 size: 17 residues. The CDR3 nucleotides read TGTGCCAGCAGCTTACTATTCATGGGCGGGACGGGAAATGAGCAGTTCTTC. Translating it yields CASSLLFMGGTGNEQFF.

Of note for this clone: The same CDR3 also results from other DNA sequences found in this sample. This rearrangement joins TRBV15 to TRBJ2-7, with D possibly being TRBD1 or TRBD2 (6 bases each). The CDR3 contains 15 residues. Per the germline V gene, CDR1 is LNHNV and CDR2 is YYDKDF (reference sequence). V lost 1 base and J 1 base, leaving 11 bases between the germline ends. CDR3 DNA sequence: TGTGCCACCAGCAGAGGGGGGGCAGTTTCCTACGAGCAGTACTTC. Residues: CATSRGGAVSYEQYF.

As for this clone: The same CDR3 also results from other DNA sequences found in this sample. The chain joins TRBV5-1 to TRBJ1-3; TRBD1 is a possible D gene (6 bases). CDR1 SGHRS and CDR2 YFSETQ come from the germline V gene. The CDR3 is 15 amino acids. V lost 0 bases, J lost 1 base, and 8 bases lay in between. CDR3 nucleotide sequence: TGCGCCAGCAGCTTGGAAGGGGGATCTGGAAACACCATATATTTT. It specifies CASSLEGGSGNTIYF.

This chain connects TRBV28 to TRBJ2-3; 11 bases line up with TRBD2. CDR1 and CDR2 (germline): MDHEN, SYDVKM. V lost 5 bases to trimming and J lost 4 bases; unmatched junction nucleotides: 17. CDR3 length equals 19 residues. The CDR3 is CASSTLVATSGVPPDTQYF. In nucleotides, the CDR3 is TGTGCCAGCAGTACCTTAGTCGCGACTAGCGGGGTCCCCCCAGATACGCAGTATTTT.

The V and J genes are TRBV5-6 and TRBJ2-3, with unresolved D. V was trimmed by 2 bases and J by 0 bases, leaving 16 bases between them. The CDR3 consists of 17 residues. Per germline, CDR1 SGHDT and CDR2 YYEEEE. The CDR3 coding sequence is TGTGCCAGCAGCTTTCGGCCGGAATCCTATAGCACAGATACGCAGTATTTT. It specifies CASSFRPESYSTDTQYF.

As to this clone: The same CDR3 can be traced to other DNA sequences in this sample. The genes are TRBV10-1 and TRBJ2-7, with TRBD2 matching 11 bases. Germline loops: CDR1 WNHNN, CDR2 SYGVQD (reference sequence). The CDR3 extends over 14 amino acids. The trim removed 2 bases at V and 3 bases at J, leaving 0 bases unmatched. In nucleotides, the CDR3 is TGCGCCAGCAGTGAGACTAGCGGGAGCTACGAGCAGTACTTC. Its protein is CASSETSGSYEQYF.

A word on this clone: The same CDR3 arises from other DNA sequences in this sample as well. The chain uses TRBV9 and TRBJ2-5; 8 bases match TRBD2. CDR1 and CDR2 (germline): SGDLS, YYNGEE. There are 15 residues in the CDR3. V was clipped by 0 bases and J by 2 bases; unmatched bases: 3. The CDR3 loop reads CASSVDGTRQETQYF. The CDR3, as DNA: TGTGCCAGCAGCGTAGATGGGACTAGGCAAGAGACCCAGTACTTC.

This clone appeared a single time. V usage is TRBV4-3 and J usage is TRBJ2-3, with 13 nucleotides matching TRBD2. The germline gives CDR1 LGHNA, CDR2 YSLEER. V gave up 1 base and J gave up 4 bases; unmatched junction bases: 2. This CDR3 contains 16 residues. The CDR3 loop reads CASSQGGLAGADTQYF. CDR3 DNA sequence: TGCGCCAGCAGCCAAGGAGGACTAGCGGGAGCAGATACGCAGTATTTT.

CDR3 DNA: TGTGCCAGCAGTAGCGGGATATACAATGAGCAGTTCTTC. As protein: CASSSGIYNEQFF. This chain links TRBV6-4 with TRBJ2-1; 7 bases agree with TRBD2. J gave up 4 bases and V 5 bases, and 2 bases lay outside the gene matches. The germline gives CDR1 MRHNA, CDR2 SNTAGT. This CDR3 has 13 residues.

In this sample, this clone turned up once. This chain joins TRBV14 and TRBJ2-1, with D tentatively TRBD2 (5 bases). The ends were cut back, 4 bases at V and 0 bases at J, with 13 bases in the middle. Germline V lookup: CDR1 SGHDN, CDR2 FVKESK. CDR3 size: 16 residues. As DNA, the CDR3 is TGTGCCAGCAGCCGCCAGATAGCGTCCTCCTACAATGAGCAGTTCTTC. As protein: CASSRQIASSYNEQFF.

A remark on this clone: This sample includes further DNA sequences coding for the same CDR3. The genes are TRBV5-1 and TRBJ1-2; 10 bases are shared with TRBD1. The CDR3 spans 15 residues. Germline assignment: CDR1 SGHRS and CDR2 YFSETQ. The junction had 6 bases not matched to a gene; V was cut back by 4 bases and J by 3 bases. CDR3 DNA: TGCGCCAGCAGCCGCGGGACAGGGGAGGACTATGGCTACACCTTC. Its protein is CASSRGTGEDYGYTF. Filled out from reference TRBV5-1 and TRBJ1-2, the complete variable domain reads KAGVTQTPRYLIKTRGQQVTLSCSPISGHRSVSWYQQTPGQGLQFLFEYFSETQRNKGNFPGRFSGRQFSNSRSEMNVSTLELGDSALYLCASSRGTGEDYGYTFGSGTRLTVV.

The chain carries TRBV4-2 and TRBJ2-2; D gene uncertain. V was pared by 0 bases and J by 5 bases, with 7 bases between. Looked up from germline, CDR1 is LGHNA and CDR2 is YNFKEQ. The CDR3 loop spans 14 amino acids. CDR3 nucleotide sequence: TGTGCCAGCAGCCAAGATGCTTTTACCGGGGAGCTGTTTTTT. Protein sequence: CASSQDAFTGELFF.

This chain uses TRBV2 with TRBJ2-7; 14 bases map to TRBD2. CDR1 is SNHLY, CDR2 FYNNEI, per germline. The CDR3 extends over 15 amino acids. The V gene end was trimmed by 6 bases and the J gene end by 3 bases; junction bases not matched to a gene: 4. As DNA, the CDR3 is TGTGCCAGCAGCGTAGGGACTAGCGGGAGCTACGAGCAGTACTTC. Translation gives CASSVGTSGSYEQYF.

The table lists this clone with a count of one. The chain joins TRBV2 to TRBJ2-7; D assignment may be TRBD1 or TRBD2 (7 bases each). Germline CDR1 and CDR2: SNHLY and FYNNEI. Trimming pared 3 bases from V and 5 bases from J, leaving 14 bases between. CDR3 length: 14 residues. The CDR3 nucleotides are TGTGCCAGCAGTGACGGGACAGCGGGGCACGAGCAGTACTTC. Its translation is CASSDGTAGHEQYF.

The chain links TRBV5-4 to TRBJ2-3, with D unresolved. The V and J ends lost 0 bases and 3 bases respectively, with 8 bases between them. CDR1 is SGHNT and CDR2 is YYREEE in the germline V gene (reference sequence). This CDR3 comprises 14 residues. This chain's CDR3 is CASSLGRKTDTQYF. The CDR3 region has the DNA TGTGCCAGCAGCTTGGGTCGGAAGACAGATACGCAGTATTTT. The full variable domain, rest sourced from reference TRBV5-4 and TRBJ2-3, is ETGVTQSPTHLIKTRGQQVTLRCSSQSGHNTVSWYQQALGQGPQFIFQYYREEENGRGNFPPRFSGLQFPNYSSELNVNALELDDSALYLCASSLGRKTDTQYFGPGTRLTVL.

The chain joins TRBV18 to TRBJ1-1; the D is unclear. V lost 3 bases and J 5 bases, leaving 16 bases between the germline ends. CDR3 length: 15 amino acids. Germline loops: CDR1 KGHSH, CDR2 LQKENI. The CDR3 loop reads CASSPQDATGTEAFF. Written as DNA, the CDR3 is TGTGCCAGCTCACCTCAGGACGCCACGGGGACTGAAGCTTTCTTT.

To note about this clone: This specimen includes other DNA sequences encoding the same CDR3. The chain employs TRBV9 and TRBJ2-5, with D possibly being TRBD2 (5 bases). Per the germline V gene, CDR1 is SGDLS and CDR2 is YYNGEE. The CDR3 runs 13 residues. Trimming removed 0 bases from V and 5 bases from J, with 8 bases in between. CDR3 residues: CASSVAGGETQYF. The CDR3 DNA follows: TGTGCCAGCAGCGTAGCAGGCGGGGAGACCCAGTACTTC.

Comments on this clone: The same CDR3 can be traced to other DNA sequences in this sample. This chain links TRBV28 with TRBJ1-3; D gene ambiguous. Germline V gene data show CDR1 as MDHEN and CDR2 as SYDVKM. The CDR3 length is 13 residues. Trimming stripped 5 bases from V and 6 bases from J, with 11 bases between. CDR3 in DNA: TGTGCCAGCAGTCTAAGCGGCGTAAACACCATATATTTT. It yields the protein CASSLSGVNTIYF.

This clone was recorded once. The chain is built from TRBV9 and TRBJ2-1; D possibly corresponds to TRBD2 (6 bases). Germline CDR1 and CDR2: SGDLS and YYNGEE. Trimming shortened V by 4 bases and J by 5 bases, and 16 bases separated the two germline ends. CDR3 length: 15 amino acids. The CDR3 DNA is TGTGCCAGCAGCAAACTAGCCCTTACTAACAATGAGCAGTTCTTC. Amino acids: CASSKLALTNNEQFF.